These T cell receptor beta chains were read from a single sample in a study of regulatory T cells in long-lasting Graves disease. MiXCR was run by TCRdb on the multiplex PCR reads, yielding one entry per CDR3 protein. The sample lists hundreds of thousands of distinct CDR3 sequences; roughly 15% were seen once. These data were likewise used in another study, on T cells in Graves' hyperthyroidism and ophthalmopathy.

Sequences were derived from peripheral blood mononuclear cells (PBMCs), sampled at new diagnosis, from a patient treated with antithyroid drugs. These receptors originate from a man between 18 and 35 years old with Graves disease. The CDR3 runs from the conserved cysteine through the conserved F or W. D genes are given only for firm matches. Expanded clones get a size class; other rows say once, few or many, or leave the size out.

CASSSGGAGPGLAASYEQYF	TGTGCCAGCAGCTCAGGGGGCGCAGGCCCGGGACTAGCGGCCTCCTACGAGCAGTACTTC	20	TRBD2	-	TRBJ2-7	TRBV2
CASSQGDRGYGYTF	TGCGCCAGCAGCCAGGGGGACAGGGGGTATGGCTACACCTTC	14	TRBD1	-	TRBJ1-2	TRBV4-1
CASSGWGGNEQFF	TGTGCCAGCAGCGGGTGGGGTGGGAATGAGCAGTTCTTC	13	-	many	TRBJ2-1	TRBV6-1
CAWSAWIGAYNEQFF	TGTGCCTGGAGTGCCTGGATCGGGGCCTACAATGAGCAGTTCTTC	15	-	-	TRBJ2-1	TRBV30
CASSLADRPNYGYTF	TGTGCCAGCAGCTTAGCGGACAGACCAAACTATGGCTACACCTTC	15	-	many	TRBJ1-2	TRBV7-9
CASSWDHGSRNEQFF	TGTGCCAGCAGCTGGGACCACGGGAGTCGCAATGAGCAGTTCTTC	15	-	many	TRBJ2-1	TRBV7-2
CAWSVRGGRNTIYF	TGTGCCTGGAGTGTACGGGGGGGAAGAAACACCATATATTTT	14	-	-	TRBJ1-3	TRBV30
CASSPPWGEGPNEQFF	TGTGCCAGCTCACCACCGTGGGGGGAGGGCCCGAATGAGCAGTTCTTC	16	TRBD2	few	TRBJ2-1	TRBV18
CAWSPTRDEQFF	TGTGCCTGGAGTCCGACTAGGGATGAGCAGTTCTTC	12	-	few	TRBJ2-1	TRBV30
CASSPVDRASSYEQYF	TGTGCCAGCAGTCCAGTTGACAGGGCGAGCTCCTACGAGCAGTACTTC	16	TRBD1	many	TRBJ2-7	TRBV12-3/TRBV12-4
CASSPGLAGGFYEQYF	TGCGCCAGCAGCCCTGGACTAGCGGGGGGATTCTACGAGCAGTACTTC	16	TRBD2	-	TRBJ2-7	TRBV5-1
CASSLGPGHGNTIYF	TGTGCCAGCAGTTTAGGCCCTGGGCACGGAAACACCATATATTTT	15	-	many	TRBJ1-3	TRBV12-3/TRBV12-4
CASSQDDSPEAFF	TGTGCCAGCAGCCAAGATGACAGCCCTGAAGCTTTCTTT	13	-	many	TRBJ1-1	TRBV3-1
CASSYAPTFRDEQFF	TGTGCCAGCAGTTACGCTCCCACATTCAGGGATGAGCAGTTCTTC	15	-	-	TRBJ2-1	TRBV6-5
CASTDRGSHEQYF	TGTGCCAGCACTGACAGGGGCTCCCACGAGCAGTACTTC	13	TRBD1	many	TRBJ2-7	TRBV7-9
CASSTTSGGLNEQFF	TGTGCCAGCAGCACAACTAGCGGGGGGTTGAATGAGCAGTTCTTC	15	TRBD2	many	TRBJ2-1	TRBV27
CASSLVRGRTTEAFF	TGTGCCAGCAGCTTAGTAAGGGGTCGGACCACTGAAGCTTTCTTT	15	-	many	TRBJ1-1	TRBV11-2
CASSLARGRGIEQYF	TGTGCCAGCAGCTTAGCACGGGGCCGCGGGATAGAGCAGTACTTC	15	-	many	TRBJ2-7	TRBV7-8
CASRLQGSFYEQYF	TGTGCCAGCAGACTACAGGGATCCTTCTACGAGCAGTACTTC	14	-	many	TRBJ2-7	TRBV12-3/TRBV12-4
CATRFLSYNEQFF	TGTGCCACCAGGTTCCTCTCCTACAATGAGCAGTTCTTC	13	-	many	TRBJ2-1	TRBV27
CASSSGLAGTTGELFF	TGTGCCAGCAGTAGCGGACTAGCTGGGACCACCGGGGAGCTGTTTTTT	16	TRBD2	few	TRBJ2-2	TRBV6-1
CASSYSGISGAPYEQYF	TGTGCCAGCAGTTACTCGGGAATTAGCGGGGCCCCCTACGAGCAGTACTTC	17	TRBD2	-	TRBJ2-7	TRBV6-6
CSANHHRQEGWLGNQPQHF	TGCAGTGCGAATCACCACCGGCAGGAAGGGTGGCTAGGCAATCAGCCCCAGCATTTT	19	-	-	TRBJ1-5	TRBV20-1
CASIPRESLAGANGELFF	TGTGCCAGCATCCCCAGGGAGTCGTTAGCGGGAGCTAACGGGGAGCTGTTTTTT	18	TRBD2	-	TRBJ2-2	TRBV2
CASSHGTKSYEQYF	TGTGCCAGCAGCCATGGGACAAAGAGCTACGAGCAGTACTTC	14	-	many	TRBJ2-7	TRBV3-1
CATSDFGPFGDYNEQFF	TGTGCCACCAGTGACTTCGGACCCTTCGGGGATTACAATGAGCAGTTCTTC	17	-	many	TRBJ2-1	TRBV24-1
CSVEGLAGGGVTYNEQFF	TGCAGCGTTGAAGGACTAGCGGGAGGGGGGGTTACATACAATGAGCAGTTCTTC	18	TRBD2	-	TRBJ2-1	TRBV29-1
CSARGGQEKLFF	TGCAGTGCTAGAGGAGGGCAGGAAAAACTGTTTTTT	12	-	-	TRBJ1-4	TRBV20-1
CASSQDAGARRNTIYF	TGTGCCAGCAGCCAAGATGCAGGGGCTCGGAGAAACACCATATATTTT	16	-	-	TRBJ1-3	TRBV3-1
CSAGQGALHEQYF	TGCAGTGCCGGCCAGGGGGCGCTTCACGAGCAGTACTTC	13	TRBD1	many	TRBJ2-7	TRBV20-1
CASTLGGSADYPLITDTQYF	TGTGCCAGCACCCTGGGTGGGTCCGCCGACTACCCTCTTATTACAGATACGCAGTATTTT	20	-	many	TRBJ2-3	TRBV28
CSTSDRVDEQFF	TGCAGTACATCGGACAGGGTCGATGAGCAGTTCTTC	12	TRBD1	many	TRBJ2-1	TRBV20-1
CASRTSGRETAGANVLTF	TGTGCCAGTAGGACTAGCGGGAGAGAGACGGCTGGGGCCAACGTCCTGACTTTC	18	TRBD2	few	TRBJ2-6	TRBV19
CASSYRTTGEKLFF	TGTGCCAGCAGTTACCGGACAACTGGGGAAAAACTGTTTTTT	14	-	many	TRBJ1-4	TRBV6-5
CASSPSGQTNTEAFF	TGTGCCAGCAGCCCCTCGGGACAGACGAACACTGAAGCTTTCTTT	15	TRBD1	many	TRBJ1-1	TRBV7-3
CAWSLRANEKLFF	TGTGCCTGGAGTTTGAGGGCTAATGAAAAACTGTTTTTT	13	-	-	TRBJ1-4	TRBV30
CASSEDFWAGEGNQPQHF	TGTGCCAGCAGTGAAGATTTTTGGGCTGGGGAGGGCAATCAGCCCCAGCATTTT	18	-	many	TRBJ1-5	TRBV6-1
CAWSVVDEQFF	TGTGCCTGGAGTGTAGTGGATGAGCAGTTCTTC	11	-	many	TRBJ2-1	TRBV30
CASSQSGRGPLWQPQHF	TGTGCCAGCAGCCAGAGCGGTCGGGGACCCCTTTGGCAGCCCCAGCATTTT	17	-	few	TRBJ1-5	TRBV3-1
CASSYEPAYEQHF	TGTGCCAGCAGCTACGAGCCAGCCTACGAGCAGCACTTC	13	-	many	TRBJ2-7	TRBV7-2
CAWSVRGSRGDTQYF	TGTGCCTGGAGTGTACGAGGCTCCCGGGGAGATACGCAGTATTTT	15	-	many	TRBJ2-3	TRBV30
CASSSFSSYNEQFF	TGTGCCAGCAGCTCCTTCTCCTCCTACAATGAGCAGTTCTTC	14	-	many	TRBJ2-1	TRBV11-2
CASSYRAQGGLFF	TGTGCCAGCAGTTACCGCGCTCAGGGGGGACTGTTTTTT	13	TRBD1	few	TRBJ1-4	TRBV6-5
CASITESPSYNEQFF	TGTGCCAGCATAACAGAGTCCCCCTCCTACAATGAGCAGTTCTTC	15	-	-	TRBJ2-1	TRBV2
CASSPGEETQYF	TGTGCCAGCAGCCCGGGGGAAGAGACCCAGTACTTC	12	-	-	TRBJ2-5	TRBV11-2
CASTLAGHNEQFF	TGCGCCAGCACGCTAGCGGGACACAATGAGCAGTTCTTC	13	TRBD2	many	TRBJ2-1	TRBV5-1
CASSLGQIEAFF	TGTGCCAGCAGCTTGGGACAGATCGAAGCTTTCTTT	12	-	-	TRBJ1-1	TRBV5-8
CASSQRDSSLPSYEQYF	TGCGCCAGCAGCCAGAGAGACAGTTCTCTTCCCTCCTACGAGCAGTACTTC	17	-	-	TRBJ2-7	TRBV5-1
CSAYRQGGETQYF	TGCAGTGCCTATCGCCAGGGTGGGGAGACCCAGTACTTC	13	-	many	TRBJ2-5	TRBV20-1
CSAPSGVEFF	TGCAGTGCCCCGAGCGGGGTCGAGTTCTTC	10	TRBD2	-	TRBJ2-1	TRBV20-1
CASSLYPVSVGETQYF	TGTGCCAGCAGCTTATACCCAGTTAGTGTGGGAGAGACCCAGTACTTC	16	-	many	TRBJ2-5	TRBV11-1
CAWVTGPYEQYF	TGTGCCTGGGTCACAGGACCCTACGAGCAGTACTTC	12	-	many	TRBJ2-7	TRBV30
CASSFLGPAQETQYF	TGTGCCAGCAGTTTTTTGGGTCCGGCCCAAGAGACCCAGTACTTC	15	-	-	TRBJ2-5	TRBV12-3/TRBV12-4
CASSPSRGYLLYEQYF	TGTGCCAGCAGCCCCTCGCGGGGGTATTTACTTTACGAGCAGTACTTC	16	TRBD2	-	TRBJ2-7	TRBV7-9
CASRGQGAAYTEAFF	TGTGCCAGCCGGGGACAGGGGGCGGCTTACACTGAAGCTTTCTTT	15	TRBD1	many	TRBJ1-1	TRBV28